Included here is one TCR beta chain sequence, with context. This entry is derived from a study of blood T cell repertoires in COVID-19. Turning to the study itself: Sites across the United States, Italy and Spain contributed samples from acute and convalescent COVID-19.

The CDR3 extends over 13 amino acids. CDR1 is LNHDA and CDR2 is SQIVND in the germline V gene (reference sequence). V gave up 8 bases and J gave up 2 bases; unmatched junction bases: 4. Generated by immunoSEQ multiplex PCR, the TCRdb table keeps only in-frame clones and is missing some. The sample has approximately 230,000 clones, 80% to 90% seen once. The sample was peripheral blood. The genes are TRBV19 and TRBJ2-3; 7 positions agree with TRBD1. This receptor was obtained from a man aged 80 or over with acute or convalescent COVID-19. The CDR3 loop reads CASRRGPTDTQYF. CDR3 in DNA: TGTGCCAGTCGAAGGGGGCCCACAGATACGCAGTATTTT.